A single sample is the source of the 21 T cell receptor beta chains below, sequenced in a study of T cell changes during pregnancy in multiple sclerosis. Repertoires were generated with immunoSEQ multiplex PCR, while TCRdb's copy carries only in-frame clones and drops some. The table has about 75,000 clones, around 94% seen once. This specimen was CD4+ T cells from peripheral blood mononuclear cells, taken after pregnancy. These receptors all stem from a female donor with multiple sclerosis, enrolled in a pregnancy study.

The chain couples TRBV5-6 to TRBJ2-7; 10 bases map to TRBD1. Trimming cost V 3 bases and J 4 bases; bases outside gene matches: 4. The CDR3 loop spans 14 amino acids. Germline-derived CDR1 and CDR2 are SGHDT and YYEEEE. As DNA, the CDR3 is TGTGCCAGCAGCTACCGGGACAGGGGATACGAGCAGTACTTC. Translating gives CASSYRDRGYEQYF.

In nucleotides, the CDR3 is TGTGCCAGCACCTTTTTCAGGGCTCCCCAAGAGACCCAGTACTTC. Its protein product is CASTFFRAPQETQYF. V usage is TRBV7-2 and J usage is TRBJ2-5, with D possibly matching TRBD1 (5 bases). From germline, CDR1 is SGHTA and CDR2 FQGNSA. This CDR3 region has 15 residues. Trimming pared 7 bases from V and 1 base from J, leaving 16 bases between.

The rearrangement uses TRBV19 and TRBJ2-4; possibly TRBD1 for D (5 bases). The germline gives CDR1 LNHDA, CDR2 SQIVND (reference sequence). This CDR3 has 13 residues. V shed 5 bases and J shed 9 bases, with 14 bases lying between them. The CDR3 spells CASSVDILGIQYF. The CDR3 DNA reads as TGTGCCAGTAGTGTGGACATTCTGGGCATTCAGTACTTC.

V is TRBV11-2 and J is TRBJ2-3; no definite D call. The CDR3 loop spans 14 amino acids. V was trimmed by 5 bases and J by 2 bases, leaving 11 bases between them. Germline V gene lookup returns CDR1 SGHAT and CDR2 FQNNGV. The CDR3 loop is CASSPSRATDTQYF. CDR3 in DNA: TGTGCCAGCAGCCCAAGCCGAGCCACAGATACGCAGTATTTT. Combining the CDR3 with reference TRBV11-2 and TRBJ2-3 gives the whole variable domain EAGVAQSPRYKIIEKRQSVAFWCNPISGHATLYWYQQILGQGPKLLIQFQNNGVVDDSQLPKDRFSAERLKGVDSTLKIQPAKLEDSAVYLCASSPSRATDTQYFGPGTRLTVL.

The chain employs TRBV5-1 and TRBJ2-1, with TRBD1 identical over 7 bases. CDR1 is SGHRS, CDR2 YFSETQ, per germline. V dropped 4 bases and J dropped 11; count of bases not matched to a gene: 9. The CDR3 is made up of 13 amino acids. The CDR3 sequence is CASSPEGQNKQFF. The CDR3 DNA is TGCGCCAGCAGCCCCGAGGGACAGAATAAGCAGTTCTTC.

J is TRBJ1-2 and V is TRBV19; possible D gene TRBD1, 5 bases. V was clipped by 0 bases and J by 4 bases, with 21 bases between them. Germline assignment: CDR1 LNHDA and CDR2 SQIVND (reference sequence). The CDR3 consists of 18 residues. The CDR3 bases are TGTGCCAGTAGTATAGATTCGGCAGGGCTTATGGCTAGCTATGGCTACACCTTC. It is translated as CASSIDSAGLMASYGYTF. Using reference TRBV19 and TRBJ1-2 for the parts outside the CDR3, the full variable domain is DGGITQSPKYLFRKEGQNVTLSCEQNLNHDAMYWYRQDPGQGLRLIYYSQIVNDFQKGDIAEGYSVSREKKESFPLTVTSAQKNPTAFYLCASSIDSAGLMASYGYTFGSGTRLTVV.

The CDR3 coding sequence is TGTGCCTGGGGAACACCTCCCACCGGGACAGGGGGTTACGAGCAGTACTTC. Its protein product is CAWGTPPTGTGGYEQYF. The chain has TRBV30 and TRBJ2-7; TRBD1 matches 11 bases. The CDR3 runs 17 residues. Germline CDR1 and CDR2: GTSNPN and SVGIG (reference sequence). V trimming: 5 bases; J trimming: 4 bases; junction bases outside the gene matches: 16.

The chain carries TRBV19 and TRBJ1-5; perhaps TRBD1 as D (5 bases). The CDR3 has 15 amino acids. Germline CDR1 and CDR2: LNHDA and SQIVND (reference sequence). V was clipped by 2 bases and J by 4 bases, with 12 bases between them. The CDR3 sequence is CASSILGGGNQPQHF. DNA of the CDR3: TGTGCCAGTAGTATACTGGGTGGGGGGAATCAGCCCCAGCATTTT. The variable domain in full, with the rest retrieved from reference TRBV19 and TRBJ1-5, is DGGITQSPKYLFRKEGQNVTLSCEQNLNHDAMYWYRQDPGQGLRLIYYSQIVNDFQKGDIAEGYSVSREKKESFPLTVTSAQKNPTAFYLCASSILGGGNQPQHFGDGTRLSIL.

This rearrangement joins TRBV2 to TRBJ2-7; 8 bases are shared with TRBD1. After removal of 6 bases from V and 0 bases from J, the junction contained 13 bases not matched to a gene. This CDR3 is 17 amino acids long. The germline CDR1 and CDR2 sequences are SNHLY and FYNNEI. This chain's CDR3 is CASRPFLRTGTSYEQYF. The CDR3 coding sequence is TGTGCCAGCAGACCCTTCCTCAGGACAGGGACCTCCTACGAGCAGTACTTC.

The rearrangement uses TRBV29-1 and TRBJ2-4, with 7 bases matching TRBD1. Germline CDR1 SQVTM, CDR2 ANQGSEA. V dropped 7 bases and J dropped 8; count of bases not matched to a gene: 11. The CDR3 consists of 13 residues. The CDR3 DNA is TGCAGCGGGGGACAGAAAGTTGGGGACATTCAGTACTTC. Its protein product is CSGGQKVGDIQYF.

The genes are TRBV29-1 and TRBJ2-7, with 9 bases matching TRBD2. Trimming took 5 bases from V and 0 from J; bases not matched to a gene: 5. This CDR3 has 14 amino acids. The V gene's germline CDR1 is SQVTM and CDR2 ANQGSEA. CDR3 in amino acids: CSVTWGLASYEQYF. The CDR3 DNA is TGCAGCGTTACATGGGGACTAGCCTCCTACGAGCAGTACTTC.

The chain links TRBV25-1 to TRBJ2-7; possible D gene TRBD1, 5 bases. The CDR3 has 11 amino acids. Germline CDR1 and CDR2: MGHDK and SYGVNS. Deletions cut 5 bases from V and 6 bases from J, with 8 bases between. CDR3 sequence (DNA): TGTGCCAGCAGTTCAGGGCGCGAGCAGTACTTC. As protein: CASSSGREQYF.

J is TRBJ1-5 and V is TRBV7-9, with 7 bases matching TRBD1. The CDR3 has 13 amino acids. Germline loops: CDR1 SEHNR, CDR2 FQNEAQ (reference sequence). With 4 bases clipped from V and 5 bases from J, the junction kept 2 bases outside the gene matches. The CDR3 here is CASSSTGHQPQHF. The CDR3 DNA sequence: TGTGCCAGCAGCTCGACAGGGCATCAGCCCCAGCATTTT.

The chain couples TRBV11-3 to TRBJ2-1, with 9 nucleotides matching TRBD1. Looked up from germline, CDR1 is SGHNT and CDR2 is YENEEA. The CDR3 is 13 amino acids. V gave up 4 bases and J gave up 12 bases; unmatched junction bases: 7. The CDR3 DNA is TGTGCCAGCAGCTCGGGGACAGGGCGCGGGCAGTTCTTC. Its translation: CASSSGTGRGQFF.

The rearrangement joins TRBV7-2 to TRBJ2-1, with 13 bases aligning to TRBD2. V shed 0 bases and J 7 bases; nucleotides not matched to a gene: 9. Per germline, CDR1 SGHTA and CDR2 FQGNSA. The CDR3 totals 18 residues. CDR3 sequence reads: CASSLAPSTSGRMNEQFF. CDR3 sequence (DNA): TGTGCCAGCAGCTTAGCGCCCTCGACTAGCGGGAGGATGAATGAGCAGTTCTTC. Variable domain in full (rest from reference TRBV7-2 and TRBJ2-1): GAGVSQSPSNKVTEKGKDVELRCDPISGHTALYWYRQSLGQGLEFLIYFQGNSAPDKSGLPSDRFSAERTGGSVSTLTIQRTQQEDSAVYLCASSLAPSTSGRMNEQFFGPGTRLTVL.

The chain couples TRBV5-6 to TRBJ2-1; the D gene is possibly TRBD2 (6 bases). The ends were cut back, 0 bases at V and 7 bases at J, with 14 bases in the middle. The CDR3 contains 15 residues. The germline V gene encodes CDR1 SGHDT and CDR2 YYEEEE. The DNA for the CDR3 is TGTGCCAGCAGCTTGGCCGGCGGGAACGGAAATGAGCAGTTCTTC. Amino acid sequence: CASSLAGGNGNEQFF.

The chain combines TRBV6-5 with TRBJ1-5, with TRBD1 identical over 7 bases. The germline V gene has CDR1 MNHEY and CDR2 SVGAGI. Trimming took 6 bases from V and 5 from J; bases not matched to a gene: 7. The CDR3 length is 14 residues. The CDR3 bases are TGTGCCAGCAGGCCTGGACAGGCCCATCAGCCCCAGCATTTT. Amino acid sequence: CASRPGQAHQPQHF.

The chain combines TRBV5-1 with TRBJ2-5; 9 bases align to TRBD2. V trimming: 3 bases; J trimming: 5 bases; junction bases outside the gene matches: 8. Germline lookup yields CDR1 SGHRS and CDR2 YFSETQ. This CDR3 contains 15 residues. CDR3 coding DNA: TGCGCCAGCAGCTCGGTAGCGGGAGAGGGGGAGACCCAGTACTTC. It yields the protein CASSSVAGEGETQYF.

The V gene is TRBV6-6, the J gene TRBJ2-7; the D is unclear. This CDR3 has 12 residues. Germline V gene lookup returns CDR1 MNHNY and CDR2 SVGAGI (reference sequence). V was shortened by 4 bases and J by 6 bases, with 10 bases between the two germline ends. In DNA, the CDR3 is TGTGCCAGCAGTTCCCGACTGCGCGAGCAGTACTTC. This encodes CASSSRLREQYF.

The rearrangement uses TRBV7-3 and TRBJ2-1; 7 nucleotides agree with TRBD1. Germline CDR1 reads SGHTA; CDR2 reads FQGTGA. The CDR3 loop spans 16 amino acids. The trim removed 4 bases at V and 0 bases at J, leaving 6 bases unmatched. The CDR3 here is CASSSGTASSYNEQFF. The CDR3 DNA follows: TGTGCCAGCAGCTCTGGGACAGCCAGCTCCTACAATGAGCAGTTCTTC. The full variable domain, rest sourced from reference TRBV7-3 and TRBJ2-1, is GAGVSQTPSNKVTEKGKYVELRCDPISGHTALYWYRQSLGQGPEFLIYFQGTGAADDSGLPNDRFFAVRPEGSVSTLKIQRTERGDSAVYLCASSSGTASSYNEQFFGPGTRLTVL.

The chain employs TRBV6-1 and TRBJ1-5; no firm D call. The CDR3 totals 14 residues. The ends were cut back, 2 bases at V and 4 bases at J, with 9 bases in the middle. Looked up from germline, CDR1 is MNHNS and CDR2 is SASEGT. In DNA, the CDR3 is TGTGCCAGCAGTGAAATGGCCTCTAATCAGCCCCAGCATTTT. Translating gives CASSEMASNQPQHF.